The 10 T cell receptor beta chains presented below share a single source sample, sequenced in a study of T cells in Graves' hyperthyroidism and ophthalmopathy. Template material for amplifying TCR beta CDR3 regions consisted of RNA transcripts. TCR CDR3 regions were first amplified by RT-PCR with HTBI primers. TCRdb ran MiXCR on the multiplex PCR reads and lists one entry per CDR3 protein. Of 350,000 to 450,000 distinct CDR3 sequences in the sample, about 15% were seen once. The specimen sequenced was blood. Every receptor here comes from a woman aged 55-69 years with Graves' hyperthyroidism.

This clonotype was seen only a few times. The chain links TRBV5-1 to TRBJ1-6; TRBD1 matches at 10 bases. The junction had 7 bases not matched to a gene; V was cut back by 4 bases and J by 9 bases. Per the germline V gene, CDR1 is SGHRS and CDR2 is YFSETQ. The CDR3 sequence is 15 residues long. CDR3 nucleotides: TGCGCCAGCAGCCAGGGACAGGGGAATTTTTCACCCCTCCACTTT. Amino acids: CASSQGQGNFSPLHF.

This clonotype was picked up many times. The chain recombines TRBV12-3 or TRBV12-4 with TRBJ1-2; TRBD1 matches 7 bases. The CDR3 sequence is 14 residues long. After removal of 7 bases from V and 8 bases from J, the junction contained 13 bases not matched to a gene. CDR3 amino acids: CASTPGQHRGGYTF. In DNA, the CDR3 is TGTGCCAGCACCCCGGGACAGCACCGAGGAGGCTACACCTTC.

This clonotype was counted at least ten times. This CDR3 reads CASRSDRGWYGYTF. Here the CDR3 DNA reads TGTGCCAGCAGAAGCGACAGGGGGTGGTATGGCTACACCTTC. The rearrangement links TRBV2 to TRBJ1-2, with 9 nucleotides matching TRBD1. This CDR3 has 14 amino acids. CDR1 and CDR2 (germline): SNHLY, FYNNEI. V shed 6 bases, J shed 5 bases, and the junction held 7 bases outside the gene matches.

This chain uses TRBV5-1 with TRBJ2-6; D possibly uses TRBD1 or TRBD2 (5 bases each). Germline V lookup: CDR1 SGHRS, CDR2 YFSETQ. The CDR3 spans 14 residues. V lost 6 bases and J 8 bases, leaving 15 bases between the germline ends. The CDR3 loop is CASKVGPSSNVLTF. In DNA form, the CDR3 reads TGCGCCAGCAAAGTGGGACCCTCTTCCAACGTCCTGACTTTC.

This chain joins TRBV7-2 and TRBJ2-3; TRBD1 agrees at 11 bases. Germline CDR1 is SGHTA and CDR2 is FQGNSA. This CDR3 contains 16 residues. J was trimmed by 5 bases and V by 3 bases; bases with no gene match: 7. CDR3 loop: CASSFLPGQGEDTQYF. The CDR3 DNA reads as TGTGCCAGCAGCTTCCTTCCGGGACAGGGGGAAGATACGCAGTATTTT.

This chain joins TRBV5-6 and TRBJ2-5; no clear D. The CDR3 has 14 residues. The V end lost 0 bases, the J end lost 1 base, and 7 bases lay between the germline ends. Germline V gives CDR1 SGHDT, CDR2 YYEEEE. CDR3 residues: CASSLDYAQETQYF. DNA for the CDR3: TGTGCCAGCAGCTTGGACTATGCCCAAGAGACCCAGTACTTC. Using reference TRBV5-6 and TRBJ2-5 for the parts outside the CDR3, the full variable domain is DAGVTQSPTHLIKTRGQQVTLRCSPKSGHDTVSWYQQALGQGPQFIFQYYEEEERQRGNFPDRFSGHQFPNYSSELNVNALLLGDSALYLCASSLDYAQETQYFGPGTRLLVL.

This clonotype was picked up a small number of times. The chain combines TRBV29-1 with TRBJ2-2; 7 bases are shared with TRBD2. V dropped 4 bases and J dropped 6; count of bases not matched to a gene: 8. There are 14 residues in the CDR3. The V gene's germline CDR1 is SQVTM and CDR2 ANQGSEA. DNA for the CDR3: TGCAGCGTTGCCCCTTTTGCGGGAGCCGGGGAGCTGTTTTTT. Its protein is CSVAPFAGAGELFF.

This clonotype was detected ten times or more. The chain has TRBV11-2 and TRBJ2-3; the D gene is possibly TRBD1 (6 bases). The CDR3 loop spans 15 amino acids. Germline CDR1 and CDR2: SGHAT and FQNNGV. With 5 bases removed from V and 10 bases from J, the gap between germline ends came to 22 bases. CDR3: CASSHGQLAHFPQYF. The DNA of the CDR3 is TGTGCCAGCAGCCATGGACAGCTAGCCCACTTCCCGCAGTATTTT. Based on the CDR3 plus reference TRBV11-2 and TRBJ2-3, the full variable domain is EAGVAQSPRYKIIEKRQSVAFWCNPISGHATLYWYQQILGQGPKLLIQFQNNGVVDDSQLPKDRFSAERLKGVDSTLKIQPAKLEDSAVYLCASSHGQLAHFPQYFGPGTRLTVL.

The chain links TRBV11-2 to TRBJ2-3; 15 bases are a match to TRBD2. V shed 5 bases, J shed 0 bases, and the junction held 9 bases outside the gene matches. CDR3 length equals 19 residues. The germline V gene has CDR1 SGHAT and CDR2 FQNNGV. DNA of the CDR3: TGTGCCAGCAGCAGATTACCGGGACTAGCGGGAGGTAGCACAGATACGCAGTATTTT. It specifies CASSRLPGLAGGSTDTQYF.

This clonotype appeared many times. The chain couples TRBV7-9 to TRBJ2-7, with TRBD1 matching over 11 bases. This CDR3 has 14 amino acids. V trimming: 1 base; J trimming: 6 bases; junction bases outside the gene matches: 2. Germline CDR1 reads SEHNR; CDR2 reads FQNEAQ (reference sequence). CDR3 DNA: TGTGCCAGCAGCTTAGGGGGGACAGGGGGCGAGCAGTACTTC. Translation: CASSLGGTGGEQYF.